Below, one T cell receptor (beta chain) is given with its context. The data originate from a study of blood T cell repertoires in COVID-19. Whole-study context: Collection of acute and convalescent COVID-19 samples took place in the United States, Italy and Spain. T cells, B-cell-depleted T cells, or PBMCs provided the cDNA or gDNA that served as material.

As processed by the authors: Amplified reference gene primers provided the basis for estimating nucleated cell counts. Using immunoSEQ multiplex PCR, the repertoire was profiled, and TCRdb retains in-frame clones only, with some absent. Clone size and the V and J calls come from that table; the DNA yielded D and trimming. This table holds 85,000 to 120,000 clones, roughly 84% found once. Sequences were obtained from peripheral blood. The clonotype was recovered from a human donor in a cohort sampled during active COVID-19.

The DNA of the CDR3 is TGTGCCTGGAGTTACATGCGGGAGACCCAGTACTTC. It specifies CAWSYMRETQYF. V is TRBV30 and J is TRBJ2-5; D is unresolved. The CDR3 spans 12 residues. V dropped 2 bases and J dropped 5 bases, with 9 bases sitting between them. Per germline, CDR1 GTSNPN and CDR2 SVGIG (reference sequence). The entire variable domain, with the rest obtained from reference TRBV30 and TRBJ2-5, is as follows: SQTIHQWPATLVQPVGSPLSLECTVEGTSNPNLYWYRQAAGRGLQLLFYSVGIGQISSEVPQNLSASRPQDRQFILSSKKLLLSDSGFYLCAWSYMRETQYFGPGTRLLVL.